This is a list of T cell receptor beta chains from one sample in a study of T cells in Graves' hyperthyroidism and ophthalmopathy. TCRdb re-derived calls from the multiplex PCR reads in MiXCR, one entry per CDR3 protein. Of some 400,000 distinct CDR3 sequences in the sample, roughly 13% were seen once. Sequencing used blood. These receptors were collected from a woman aged 60 to 75 with Graves' hyperthyroidism. The CDR3 runs from the conserved cysteine through the conserved F or W. The D gene is left open where the match is weak. Some rows mark clone size as missing; the rest say once, few, many or name a class of expanded clone.

TGTGCCAGCTCACCTATCGACAGTCACCAAGAGACCCAGTACTTC CASSPIDSHQETQYF TRBJ2-5 . TRBV18 .
TGTGCCAGCAGTGTCTTTGGCAACTCCTACAATGAGCAGTTCTTC CASSVFGNSYNEQFF TRBJ2-1 many TRBV2 .
TGTGCCAGTAGTGCAGGGTCGTGGCAGCCCCAGCATTTT CASSAGSWQPQHF TRBJ1-5 . TRBV19 .
TGCAGTGCTAGAACCGCGACTAGTATTTTCACAGATACGCAGTATTTT CSARTATSIFTDTQYF TRBJ2-3 . TRBV20-1 .
TGTGCCAGCAAGACGCAGGGGATAGGGTCTTACGAGCAGTACTTC CASKTQGIGSYEQYF TRBJ2-7 many TRBV27 .
TGTGCCAGCAGCCAGGACACGGGGGTGAACACTGAAGCTTTCTTT CASSQDTGVNTEAFF TRBJ1-1 . TRBV5-4 .
TGTGCCAGCAGCTTAGCGGGGCATCAGCCCCAGCATTTT CASSLAGHQPQHF TRBJ1-5 many TRBV11-2 .
TGTGCCAGCAGCGCCCGACCGGGAGTAACCTACGAGCAGTACTTC CASSARPGVTYEQYF TRBJ2-7 many TRBV7-8 .
TGCAGTGCTAGAGCCCCGGGGATCAATTCACCCCTCCACTTT CSARAPGINSPLHF TRBJ1-6 few TRBV20-1 .
TGTGCCAGCAGTGAGACTAGCGGGAGGCTCTACAATGAGCAGTTCTTC CASSETSGRLYNEQFF TRBJ2-1 few TRBV6-1 TRBD2
TGTACCACCAGTGATTGGGGGACGGACGACTACAATGAGCAGTTCTTC CTTSDWGTDDYNEQFF TRBJ2-1 few TRBV24-1 .
TGTGCCAGCAGCTTTTTAGGACAGGGTCGCGAGCAGTACTTC CASSFLGQGREQYF TRBJ2-7 . TRBV7-3 TRBD1
TGTGCCAGCAGCACGACAGCGGCCAAAAACATTCAGTACTTC CASSTTAAKNIQYF TRBJ2-4 many TRBV28 .
TGTGCCAGCAGTTTAGTGGGCAGGGCCTACGAGCAGTACTTC CASSLVGRAYEQYF TRBJ2-7 many TRBV28 .
TGTGCCAGCAGCTTAGCGGGACTAGCAGACGAGCAGTACTTC CASSLAGLADEQYF TRBJ2-7 many TRBV7-9 TRBD2